This TCR beta chain was identified during a study of T-cell reconstitution after alpha-beta-depleted transplantation in children. Points from the study as a whole: After transplant, high TCRbeta diversity at day 60 in some patients arose from surviving recipient T cells and thymic progenitors. When one year had passed after transplant, most T-cell counts and diversity came from newly produced T cells. Reported findings indicate that, about two months after transplant, alpha-beta T cells came from several hundred expanded clones, which were derived from non-depleted graft cells.

Trimming removed 5 bases from V and 2 bases from J; junction bases left unmatched: 6. Germline V gives CDR1 SGHTA, CDR2 FQGTGA. The CDR3 totals 16 residues. In the case of this clonotype: The antigen is unknown.

As it was prepared, the TCRbeta library received unique molecular identifiers. A single record per CDR3 protein comes from TCRdb applying MiXCR to the PCR reads. This table has about 830,000 distinct CDR3 sequences, roughly 15% appearing once. The rearrangement uses TRBV7-3 and TRBJ2-6; 7 nucleotides line up with TRBD1. The sample consisted of PBMCs, mostly from graft donor cells, taken 360 days after TCRalphabeta/CD19-depleted stem cell transplant. This TCR derives from a male patient aged 10 to 17 who had a stem cell transplant for acute lymphoblastic leukemia, so the T cells may come from the graft donor. The CDR3 is CASSHDRVAGANVLTF. CDR3 bases: TGTGCCAGCAGCCACGACAGGGTCGCTGGGGCCAACGTCCTGACTTTC.